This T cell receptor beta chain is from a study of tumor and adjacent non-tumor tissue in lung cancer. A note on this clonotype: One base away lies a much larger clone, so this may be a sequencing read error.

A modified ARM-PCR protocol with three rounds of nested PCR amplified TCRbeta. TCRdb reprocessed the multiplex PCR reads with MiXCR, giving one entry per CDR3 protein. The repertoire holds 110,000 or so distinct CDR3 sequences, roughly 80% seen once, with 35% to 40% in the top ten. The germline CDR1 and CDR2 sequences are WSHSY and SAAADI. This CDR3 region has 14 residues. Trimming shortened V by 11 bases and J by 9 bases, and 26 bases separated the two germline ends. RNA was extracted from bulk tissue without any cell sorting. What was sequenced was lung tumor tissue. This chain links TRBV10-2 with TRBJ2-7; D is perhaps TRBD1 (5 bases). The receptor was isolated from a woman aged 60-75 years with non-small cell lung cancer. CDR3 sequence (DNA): TGCGCCTCCTCTAGGGGTCCACGGAGTGAATGGCAGTACTTC. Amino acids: CASSRGPRSEWQYF.